A selection of T cell receptor beta chains follows, all from one sample in a study of response to subunit inactivated influenza vaccine. One entry per CDR3 protein, called by TCRdb with MiXCR from the RT-PCR reads. Among 650,000 to 700,000 distinct CDR3 sequences listed, 15% to 19% were seen once. This sample comprised PBMCs from blood, obtained 11 to 12 days after vaccination. The receptors shown here come from a man aged 45 to 65 who received an inactivated influenza vaccine. Each CDR3 is given with its conserved first and last residue.

TRBV2	TRBJ2-5	CASSVEQETQYF
TRBV15	TRBJ2-5	CATSRDSGGETQYF
TRBV12-3/TRBV12-4	TRBJ2-3	CASSLKAWGTDTQYF
TRBV4-1	TRBJ1-4	CASSQYATNEKLFF
TRBV12-3/TRBV12-4	TRBJ1-2	CASRAPANYGYTF
TRBV20-1	TRBJ1-2	CSADGGRGGGGYTF
TRBV10-3	TRBJ1-2	CAISEHRDRANYGYTF
TRBV28	TRBJ2-3	CASRHQTGATDTQYF
TRBV28	TRBJ2-7	CVSSLASGSYEQYF
TRBV2	TRBJ2-7	CASSEWLDLSSYEQYF
TRBV7-8	TRBJ2-3	CASSRAGRLTDTQYF
TRBV5-8	TRBJ2-1	CASSSGGPTKINNEQFF
TRBV6-1	TRBJ2-3	CASSQGGVFTDTQYF
TRBV7-9	TRBJ2-1	CASSLGTSGATQFF
TRBV5-1	TRBJ2-1	CASSLRTRYNEQFF
TRBV5-6	TRBJ1-5	CASSLGSTAGNQPQHF
TRBV5-5	TRBJ1-1	CASSFREGEAFF
TRBV29-1	TRBJ2-3	CSVRDRATTDTQYF
TRBV20-1	TRBJ1-5	CSARDQSGGPQHF
TRBV7-2	TRBJ2-5	CASSLALGPTRKETQYF
TRBV5-1	TRBJ2-5	CASSPGRGGETQYF
TRBV12-3/TRBV12-4	TRBJ1-5	CASSYPDTNQPQHF
TRBV28	TRBJ1-5	CASSLVRGRQPQHF
TRBV6-5	TRBJ2-2	CASSYSVLRAAGELFF
TRBV7-2	TRBJ2-2	CASSLGGGLNTGELFF
TRBV18	TRBJ1-1	CASSPPNAAGSEAFF
TRBV10-3	TRBJ1-1	CAIRGQENTEAFF
TRBV11-3	TRBJ2-7	CASSLGGGGDYEQYF
TRBV3-1	TRBJ2-7	CASSQAGGLHEQYF
TRBV7-6	TRBJ2-7	CASSLGTFSYEQYF
TRBV6-5	TRBJ1-2	CASSLVYPGQGVGYGYTF
TRBV7-2	TRBJ2-3	CASRGRYSTDTQYF
TRBV7-2	TRBJ2-3	CASGLMGTSTDTQYF
TRBV15	TRBJ2-7	CATSRDVGEQYF
TRBV24-1	TRBJ2-3	CATSDQGLAGMDTQYF
TRBV2	TRBJ2-1	CASTTLEGPYYNEQFF
TRBV4-1	TRBJ2-7	CASSQDTGNPAYEQYF
TRBV7-2	TRBJ1-2	CASSLQPNYGYTF
TRBV4-2	TRBJ2-2	CASSQEVRGANTGELFF
TRBV29-1	TRBJ2-1	CSEIRGGGEQFF
TRBV20-1	TRBJ1-1	CSAAGGNTEAFF
TRBV12-3/TRBV12-4	TRBJ1-5	CASSLGLGRVQPQHF
TRBV20-1	TRBJ2-5	CSARDPQRGSQETQYF
TRBV2	TRBJ2-1	CASMGQLLSSYNEQFF
TRBV2	TRBJ2-2	CASSEGPTNTGELFF
TRBV4-1	TRBJ1-6	CASSLGFWAGAPLHF
TRBV6-1	TRBJ2-1	CASSRPGQRNEQFF
TRBV7-2	TRBJ1-3	CASSLTWGPGNTIYF
TRBV5-1	TRBJ1-1	CASSLDPYTEAFF
TRBV6-2/TRBV6-3	TRBJ2-2	CARSRPGVHRAGANTGELFF
TRBV29-1	TRBJ2-7	CSGGTGGSYEQYF
TRBV4-3	TRBJ1-1	CASSQGYRGYTEAFF
TRBV5-1	TRBJ2-6	CASSFNWAGANVLTF
TRBV18	TRBJ1-1	CASSARGTEAFF
TRBV20-1	TRBJ2-3	CSTEGLAGMGIFTDTQYF
TRBV3-1	TRBJ2-3	CASSRSRRTVYF
TRBV12-3/TRBV12-4	TRBJ1-6	CASSAYQGGLGLHF
TRBV12-3/TRBV12-4	TRBJ2-7	CASSPREGVSQQYF